Listed below are T cell receptor beta chains from one sample, sequenced in a study of blood T cell repertoires in COVID-19. Using immunoSEQ multiplex PCR, the repertoire was profiled, and TCRdb retains in-frame clones only, with some absent. The table includes 120,000 to 150,000 clones, around 88% detected once. Input material: peripheral blood. The origin of the receptors is a woman between 55 and 75 years old with acute or convalescent COVID-19. CDR3s include the opening cysteine and the closing phenylalanine or tryptophan.

TRBJ2-7 | TRBV6-5 | CASSYDWTASSYEQYF
TRBJ1-1 | TRBV18 | CASSPPRGTGNTEAFF
TRBJ2-3 | TRBV7-3 | CASSRGGAGTDTQYF
TRBJ2-5 | TRBV19 | CASNNRGTLGETQYF
TRBJ1-5 | TRBV7-2 | CASRSTPGDQPQHF
TRBJ2-7 | TRBV7-6 | CASSSLAGGPGEQYF
TRBJ2-2 | TRBV6-5 | CASSYSPEPYTGELFF
TRBJ1-1 | TRBV4-3 | CASRLMTGGETEAFF
TRBJ2-3 | TRBV6-5 | CASSFTDRGADTQYF
TRBJ2-7 | TRBV6-2/TRBV6-3 | CASSYPNDYEQYF
TRBJ2-7 | TRBV7-6 | CASSLQGRGYYEQYF
TRBJ2-3 | TRBV11-2 | CASSFPQRGSTDTQYF
TRBJ1-5 | TRBV20-1 | CSASLGTETNQPQHF
TRBJ1-6 | TRBV24-1 | CATSAQGLNSPLHF
TRBJ1-4 | TRBV28 | CASGRGNEKLFF
TRBJ1-2 | TRBV19 | CASSRVPGQGDGYTF
TRBJ1-2 | TRBV30 | CAWSDLRTGNYYGYTF
TRBJ1-2 | TRBV20-1 | CSASVAGRGYTF
TRBJ1-2 | TRBV9 | CASSPEQLYGYTF
TRBJ2-7 | TRBV9 | CASSVAGGSEPYEQYF
TRBJ1-1 | TRBV7-2 | CASSATLEAFF
TRBJ1-5 | TRBV9 | CASSVSGGNQPQHF
TRBJ2-6 | TRBV9 | CASSVVLGGSGANVLTF
TRBJ1-4 | TRBV7-2 | CASRYSGTGDGKLFF
TRBJ2-3 | TRBV29-1 | CSVNPGSTDTQYF
TRBJ1-2 | TRBV9 | CASSVERGHYGYTF